The clone carrying this T cell receptor beta chain was seen more than once but under ten times. Its antigen remains unknown. Expressed TCRB transcripts were sequenced because the entire RNA isolate underwent reverse transcription. Measured with immunoSEQ multiplex PCR; TCRdb has only the in-frame clones, and not every one. The sample holds around 180,000 clones, about 13% seen once. This entry comes from a study of beta chain features in type 1 diabetes. Study context: When patients were set against healthy donors, age, gender and cell yields were similar. Study-wide points: Within patients, naive, central memory and Treg TCRB repertoires seemed more similar than within healthy donors.

This TCR was sampled from a woman aged 18-35 years in good health. Source material: central memory CD4+ T cells from blood.

CDR3 nucleotide sequence: TGCAGCGTCGTCGGGGCAGGGGGCCCCTCGGATACGCAGTATTTT. This codes for CSVVGAGGPSDTQYF. This chain joins TRBV29-1 and TRBJ2-3, with 8 bases aligning to TRBD1. J lost 6 bases, V lost 6 bases, and 14 bases had no gene match. Per the germline V gene, CDR1 is SQVTM and CDR2 is ANQGSEA. CDR3 length equals 15 residues.